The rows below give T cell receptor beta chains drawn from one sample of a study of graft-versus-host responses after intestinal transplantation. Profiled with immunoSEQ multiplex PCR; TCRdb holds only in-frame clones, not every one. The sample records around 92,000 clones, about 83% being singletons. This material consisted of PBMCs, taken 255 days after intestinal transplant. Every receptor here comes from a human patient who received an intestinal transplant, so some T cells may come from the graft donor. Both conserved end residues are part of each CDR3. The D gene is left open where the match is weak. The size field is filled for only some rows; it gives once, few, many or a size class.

TGTGCCAGCAGCGTCCGACAGGGGGGTCAGCCCCAGCATTTT	CASSVRQGGQPQHF	-	14	TRBV9	TRBD1	TRBJ1-5
TGTGCCAGCATCTCACCTGGGACAGAGAACCACACCATATATTTT	CASISPGTENHTIYF	once	15	TRBV6-5	TRBD1	TRBJ1-3
TGTGCCAGCAGCTTGGGCAGGGGAAAAGATACGCAGTATTTT	CASSLGRGKDTQYF	once	14	TRBV5-4	-	TRBJ2-3
TGTGCCACTACGAGGGGGGTGGCTTCACCCCTCCACTTT	CATTRGVASPLHF	few	13	TRBV6-5	-	TRBJ1-6
TGTGCCAGTAGTACCCTCCCCGGTGGGACAGGGGCGGGGGAAGCTTTCTTT	CASSTLPGGTGAGEAFF	-	17	TRBV19	TRBD1	TRBJ1-1
TGTGCCAGCTCATGGGAGATGGGCACTGAAGCTTTCTTT	CASSWEMGTEAFF	-	13	TRBV5-5	-	TRBJ1-1
TGTGCCAGCAGCCCAACAGGGGCCCAAGAGACCCAGTACTTC	CASSPTGAQETQYF	-	14	TRBV7-9	TRBD1	TRBJ2-5
TGTGCCAGCAGCCTAGGGGGTTCCTATAATTCACCCCTCCACTTT	CASSLGGSYNSPLHF	few	15	TRBV14	-	TRBJ1-6
TGTGCCAGTAGTATAGATGGTGAGGATGCTGAAGCTTTCTTT	CASSIDGEDAEAFF	-	14	TRBV19	-	TRBJ1-1
TGTGCCAGCAGGGTAAAGACCTACGAGCAGTACTTC	CASRVKTYEQYF	-	12	TRBV2	-	TRBJ2-7
TGTGCCAGCAGCCAGGGAGGGGGGAAGGGCTACACCTTC	CASSQGGGKGYTF	-	13	TRBV5-6	-	TRBJ1-2
TGCGCCAGCAGCCACGGACAGGGGACTGAAGCTTTCTTT	CASSHGQGTEAFF	-	13	TRBV5-1	TRBD1	TRBJ1-1
TGTGCCAGCAGCTTGGCTCTAGAAGGCGAGCAGTACTTC	CASSLALEGEQYF	-	13	TRBV5-5	-	TRBJ2-7
TGTGCCAGCAAGAGGACGAACACCGGGGAGCTGTTTTTT	CASKRTNTGELFF	once	13	TRBV27	-	TRBJ2-2
TGCAGCGTTGAATGGGGGCACTCTGGAAACACCATATATTTT	CSVEWGHSGNTIYF	-	14	TRBV29-1	-	TRBJ1-3
TGTGCCAGCTCACCGGAGGAGACCCAGTACTTC	CASSPEETQYF	-	11	TRBV18	-	TRBJ2-5
TGTGCCAGCAGCGCGACAAGAAATGAGCAGTTCTTC	CASSATRNEQFF	-	12	TRBV9	-	TRBJ2-1
TGTGCCAGCAGCTACACGGGGGGCTCCTACGAGCAGTACTTC	CASSYTGGSYEQYF	-	14	TRBV11-2	TRBD2	TRBJ2-7
TGTGCCAGCAGCATGTTAGACTACGAGCAGTACTTC	CASSMLDYEQYF	-	12	TRBV7-9	-	TRBJ2-7
TGTGCCAGCAGTGGGTGGGGCGAGCAGTACTTC	CASSGWGEQYF	-	11	TRBV2	-	TRBJ2-7
TGCGCCAGCAAACACAAGACGGCGTGGATTCCCAACGTCCTGACTTTC	CASKHKTAWIPNVLTF	-	16	TRBV23-1	-	TRBJ2-6
TGTGCCAGCAGAGGGGCGCTCAAGGTTGCGAACACCGGGGAGCTGTTTTTT	CASRGALKVANTGELFF	-	17	TRBV2	-	TRBJ2-2
TGTGCCAGCAGCTTACCACAGGGATCTTCACCCCTCCACTTT	CASSLPQGSSPLHF	-	14	TRBV11-2	-	TRBJ1-6
TGCGCCAGCAGCTTGGGGGGAACCACAGATACGCAGTATTTT	CASSLGGTTDTQYF	-	14	TRBV5-1	-	TRBJ2-3
TGCGCCAGCAGCTTGGTTTCGGACAGGCAAGAGACCCAGTACTTC	CASSLVSDRQETQYF	-	15	TRBV5-1	TRBD1	TRBJ2-5
TGCGCCAGCAGCCAAGATTTGCGGGACCGTCAGTTCTTC	CASSQDLRDRQFF	-	13	TRBV4-1	-	TRBJ2-1
TGTGCCAGCAGCCTAGGAGGGGATGGGGCCAACGTCCTGACTTTC	CASSLGGDGANVLTF	-	15	TRBV7-9	-	TRBJ2-6
TGTGCCAGCAGCTTAGCTGTGGCGGGGGTCGACAATGAGCAGTTCTTC	CASSLAVAGVDNEQFF	-	16	TRBV7-9	TRBD2	TRBJ2-1
TGCAGCGTTGAAACGGGACACTATGGCTACACCTTC	CSVETGHYGYTF	-	12	TRBV29-1	-	TRBJ1-2
TGTGCCAGCAGCTTAGACCAGGGGTCGTATTCACCCCTCCACTTT	CASSLDQGSYSPLHF	-	15	TRBV11-2	-	TRBJ1-6
TGTGCCAGCAGCGTTGCCACAGGGGCAACTAATGAAAAACTGTTTTTT	CASSVATGATNEKLFF	-	16	TRBV9	TRBD1	TRBJ1-4
TGCAGCGCGCGGACAGGGGACGGAGTAATTGAAGCTTTCTTT	CSARTGDGVIEAFF	-	14	TRBV29-1	TRBD1	TRBJ1-1